One and the same sample provided the 18 T cell receptor beta chains below, sequenced in a study of T cells after yellow fever vaccination. TCRdb re-called the 5' RACE reads with MiXCR, one entry per CDR3 protein. Altogether approximately 250,000 distinct CDR3 sequences are present, approximately 6.7% being singletons, with the ten largest covering around 1%. Material: CD4+ T cells sorted from PBMCs, obtained on the day of the yellow fever booster vaccination. These receptors all stem from a man in his thirties or forties who received the YFV17D yellow fever vaccine.

The sample holds a few counts of this clonotype. The chain uses TRBV5-4 and TRBJ2-1; no firm D call. The CDR3 is made up of 18 amino acids. V lost 0 bases to trimming and J lost 3 bases, with 19 bases between them. Germline V CDR1 and CDR2: SGHNT, YYREEE (reference sequence). In DNA, the CDR3 is TGTGCCAGCAGCTTGGGGGTCGTGGGCGCCCCCGACTACAATGAGCAGTTCTTC. Amino acids: CASSLGVVGAPDYNEQFF. Based on the CDR3 plus reference TRBV5-4 and TRBJ2-1, the full variable domain is ETGVTQSPTHLIKTRGQQVTLRCSSQSGHNTVSWYQQALGQGPQFIFQYYREEENGRGNFPPRFSGLQFPNYSSELNVNALELDDSALYLCASSLGVVGAPDYNEQFFGPGTRLTVL.

The V call is TRBV7-2, the J call TRBJ2-1; D uncertain. The V gene's germline CDR1 is SGHTA and CDR2 FQGNSA. V lost 0 bases to trimming and J lost 8 bases, with 17 bases between them. The length of the CDR3 is 16 residues. Here the CDR3 DNA reads TGTGCCAGCAGCTTAGCACCAACCCTTCTCAATTATGAGCAGTTCTTC. Amino acid sequence: CASSLAPTLLNYEQFF.

Only a few counts were recorded for this clonotype. The chain combines TRBV20-1 with TRBJ2-2; unclear D gene. The CDR3 is made up of 15 amino acids. Germline V CDR1 and CDR2: DFQATT, SNEGSKA (reference sequence). The V end was cut by 1 base, the J end by 8 bases, with 17 bases between. The CDR3 protein is CSARGGGDPSGELFF. The DNA for the CDR3 is TGCAGTGCTAGAGGCGGCGGAGACCCCTCAGGGGAGCTGTTTTTT.

V gene TRBV6-2 or TRBV6-3 combines with J gene TRBJ2-1; 7 nucleotides match TRBD2. The V gene's germline CDR1 is MNHEY and CDR2 SVGEGT. Trimming removed 8 bases from V and 12 bases from J; junction bases left unmatched: 13. This CDR3 spans 13 amino acids. CDR3 region: CASRHGSGKGQFF. The CDR3 DNA is TGTGCCAGCCGCCATGGGAGCGGGAAGGGGCAGTTCTTC.

This clonotype has more than one count but fewer than ten. The chain is built from TRBV6-1 and TRBJ2-3, with a possible D match to TRBD2 (5 bases). Per germline, CDR1 MNHNS and CDR2 SASEGT. CDR3 length: 17 amino acids. Trimming cost V 5 bases and J 2 bases, with 20 bases left between them. The CDR3 sequence is CASSQPRGRADTDTQYF. CDR3 nucleotides: TGTGCCAGCAGTCAGCCCCGCGGGCGGGCCGACACAGATACGCAGTATTTT.

In its sample, this clonotype was seen a few times. The chain joins TRBV7-8 to TRBJ2-1; possibly TRBD2 for D (6 bases). Germline V gives CDR1 SGHVS, CDR2 FQNEAQ. The CDR3 has 15 amino acids. V lost 4 bases, J lost 10 bases, and 20 bases lay in between. CDR3 amino acids: CASSSFGSGAGEQFF. The CDR3 nucleotides read TGTGCCAGCAGCTCCTTCGGGTCCGGAGCGGGCGAGCAGTTCTTC.

This clonotype was seen at least ten times. This rearrangement joins TRBV7-9 to TRBJ2-1, with 10 bases that match TRBD2. The CDR3 is 16 residues long. Looked up from germline, CDR1 is SEHNR and CDR2 is FQNEAQ (reference sequence). The J segment lost 4 bases and the V segment lost 4 bases, leaving 7 bases of the junction unmatched. CDR3 protein: CASSSTSGVGYNEQFF. CDR3 nucleotide sequence: TGTGCCAGCAGCTCCACTAGCGGGGTGGGATACAATGAGCAGTTCTTC.

This clonotype was seen more than once but under ten times. The chain has TRBV5-1 and TRBJ1-2, with D hard to call. Germline loops: CDR1 SGHRS, CDR2 YFSETQ. The CDR3 spans 15 residues. V gave up 0 bases and J gave up 2 bases, with 11 bases separating them. The CDR3 reads CASSLGGSGNYGYTF. DNA for the CDR3: TGCGCCAGCAGCTTGGGCGGGAGCGGAAACTATGGCTACACCTTC.

The table lists this clonotype with many counts. The gene calls are TRBV4-3 and TRBJ1-4; unclear D gene. Germline CDR1 LGHNA, CDR2 YSLEER. The V gene lost 0 bases and the J gene lost 0 bases, with 11 bases spanning the gap. The CDR3 loop spans 17 amino acids. CDR3 bases: TGCGCCAGCAGCCAAGACGGCAGGAAAGCAACTAATGAAAAACTGTTTTTT. Its protein is CASSQDGRKATNEKLFF.

This clonotype was detected only a few times. This sequence joins TRBV11-2 and TRBJ1-1; TRBD1 is a possible D gene (5 bases). V lost 0 bases and J lost 3, with 26 bases in between. CDR1 is SGHAT, CDR2 FQNNGV, per germline. This CDR3 is 20 amino acids long. Written as DNA, the CDR3 is TGTGCCAGCAGCTTAGATTCCTCCCTGGGACTTCCACGAAGCGACACTGAAGCTTTCTTT. It specifies CASSLDSSLGLPRSDTEAFF.

The genes are TRBV5-1 and TRBJ2-3, with D hard to call. CDR1 is SGHRS and CDR2 is YFSETQ in the germline V gene. This CDR3 comprises 13 residues. V lost 2 bases and J lost 4, with 8 bases in between. Here the CDR3 reads CASSLKPPDTQYF. CDR3 bases: TGCGCCAGCAGCTTAAAGCCCCCAGATACGCAGTATTTT.

A few counts support this clonotype. This chain uses TRBV20-1 with TRBJ2-1; 12 bases align to TRBD2. CDR3 size: 16 residues. The V segment lost 0 bases and the J segment 5 bases; nucleotides outside the gene matches: 5. Germline-derived CDR1 and CDR2 are DFQATT and SNEGSKA (reference sequence). The CDR3 DNA sequence: TGCAGTGCTAGAGAGGCTAGCGGGAGGGGGGACAATGAGCAGTTCTTC. It specifies CSAREASGRGDNEQFF.

This clonotype was recorded a few times. V is TRBV24-1 and J is TRBJ2-3; 7 positions match TRBD2. J lost 2 bases, V lost 4 bases, and 14 bases had no gene match. This CDR3 has 18 residues. In germline, CDR1 is KGHDR, CDR2 SFDVKD. The CDR3 DNA is TGTGCCACCAGTGACCCGGCCGGGACGGGAGGCGACACAGATACGCAGTATTTT. Its protein product is CATSDPAGTGGDTDTQYF.

This clonotype was observed at least ten times. CDR3 protein: CASSSVAREQFF. Here the CDR3 DNA reads TGTGCCAGCAGTTCGGTAGCGAGGGAGCAGTTCTTC. V is TRBV27 and J is TRBJ2-1; weak D call: TRBD2 (5 bases). The germline V gene encodes CDR1 MNHEY and CDR2 SMNVEV (reference sequence). V dropped 4 bases and J dropped 10 bases, with 11 bases sitting between them. This CDR3 is 12 amino acids long.

This clonotype was counted at least ten times. The chain combines TRBV21-1 with TRBJ2-7. TRBV21-1 is flagged as a pseudogene. The CDR3 length is 16 residues. CDR3 DNA sequence: TGTGCCAGCAGGCCTGGGCAGTACTTGGCTGCCTACGAGCAGTACTTC. Translating it yields CASRPGQYLAAYEQYF.

This chain links TRBV10-3 with TRBJ2-7, with TRBD1 matching over 8 bases. CDR1 and CDR2 (germline): ENHRY, SYGVKD. This CDR3 has 13 residues. The V and J ends lost 6 bases and 0 bases, in that order; junction bases with no gene match: 1. This CDR3 reads CAISGQGSYEQYF. CDR3 coding DNA: TGTGCCATCAGCGGACAGGGCTCCTACGAGCAGTACTTC.

This clonotype was seen more than once but under ten times. V and J are TRBV6-1 and TRBJ2-3; 7 bases fit TRBD2. The CDR3 runs 12 residues. The ends lost 6 bases at V and 6 bases at J; junction bases unmatched: 3. Germline assignment: CDR1 MNHNS and CDR2 SASEGT. The CDR3 DNA follows: TGTGCCAGCAGCACTAGCGTTGATACGCAGTATTTT. This codes for CASSTSVDTQYF.

This clonotype has only a few counts. V usage is TRBV12-3 or TRBV12-4 and J usage is TRBJ2-7; D is perhaps TRBD2 (6 bases). The CDR3 spans 14 residues. Trimming removed 7 bases at V and 0 bases at J, with 13 bases between. The CDR3 nucleotides read TGTGCCAGCACCCGACCGGGAGCCTCCTACGAGCAGTACTTC. Translation: CASTRPGASYEQYF.